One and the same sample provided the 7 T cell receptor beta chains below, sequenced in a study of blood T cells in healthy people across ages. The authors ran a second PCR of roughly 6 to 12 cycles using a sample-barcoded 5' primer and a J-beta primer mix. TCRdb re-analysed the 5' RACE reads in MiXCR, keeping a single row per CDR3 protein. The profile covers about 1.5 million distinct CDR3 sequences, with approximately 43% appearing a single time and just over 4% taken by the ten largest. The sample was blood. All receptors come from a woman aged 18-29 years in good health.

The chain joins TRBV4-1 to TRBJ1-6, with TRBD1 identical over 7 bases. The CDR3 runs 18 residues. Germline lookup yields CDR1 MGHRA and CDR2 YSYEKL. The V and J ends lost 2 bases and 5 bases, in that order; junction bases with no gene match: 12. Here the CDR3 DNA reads TGCGCCAGCAGCCAAACGTGGTCGAGACAGGGCAATAATTCACCCCTCCACTTT. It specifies CASSQTWSRQGNNSPLHF.

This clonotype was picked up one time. DNA for the CDR3: TGCGCCAGCAACACACAGGCTCTGAACACTGAAGCTTTCTTT. It specifies CASNTQALNTEAFF. The genes are TRBV4-1 and TRBJ1-1, with D perhaps TRBD1 (5 bases). The CDR3 sequence is 14 residues long. Germline-derived CDR1 and CDR2 are MGHRA and YSYEKL. Trimming shortened V by 7 bases and J by 0 bases, and 12 bases separated the two germline ends.

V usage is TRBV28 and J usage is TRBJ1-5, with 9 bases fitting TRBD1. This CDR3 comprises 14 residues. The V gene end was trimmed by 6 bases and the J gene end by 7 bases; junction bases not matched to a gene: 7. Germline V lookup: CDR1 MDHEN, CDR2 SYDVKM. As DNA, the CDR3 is TGTGCCAGCAGAACAGGGGGCTGGAGCCAGCCCCAGCATTTT. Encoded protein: CASRTGGWSQPQHF.

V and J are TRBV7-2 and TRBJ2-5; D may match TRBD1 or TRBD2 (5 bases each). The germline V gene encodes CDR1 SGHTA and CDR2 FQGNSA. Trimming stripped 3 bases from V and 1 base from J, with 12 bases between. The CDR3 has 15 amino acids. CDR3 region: CASSFAGASQETQYF. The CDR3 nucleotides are TGTGCCAGCAGCTTTGCCGGGGCTAGCCAAGAGACCCAGTACTTC.

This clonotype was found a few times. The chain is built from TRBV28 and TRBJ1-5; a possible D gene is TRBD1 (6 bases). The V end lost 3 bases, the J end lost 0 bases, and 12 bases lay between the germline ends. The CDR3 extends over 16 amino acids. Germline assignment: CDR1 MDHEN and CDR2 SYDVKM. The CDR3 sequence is CASSFRQGNSNQPQHF. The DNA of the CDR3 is TGTGCCAGCAGTTTTCGGCAGGGGAATAGCAATCAGCCCCAGCATTTT.

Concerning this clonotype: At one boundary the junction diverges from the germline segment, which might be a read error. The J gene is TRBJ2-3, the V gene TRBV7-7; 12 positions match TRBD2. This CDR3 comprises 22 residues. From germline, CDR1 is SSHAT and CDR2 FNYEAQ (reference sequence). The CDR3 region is CASSLRGVEVQTSGRSTDTQYF. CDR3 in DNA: TGTGCTAGCAGCTTAAGAGGAGTGGAGGTTCAGACTAGCGGGAGAAGCACAGATACGCAGTATTTT.

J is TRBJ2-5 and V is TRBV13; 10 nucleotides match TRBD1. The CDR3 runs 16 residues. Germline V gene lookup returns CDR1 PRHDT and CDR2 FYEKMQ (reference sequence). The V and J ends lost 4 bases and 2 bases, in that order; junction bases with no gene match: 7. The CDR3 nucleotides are TGTGCCAGCAGCTCCCGGGACAGGGGATCTCAAGAGACCCAGTACTTC. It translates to CASSSRDRGSQETQYF.